What follows are 7 T cell receptor beta chains derived from one specimen sequenced in a study of cytomegalovirus exposure and HLA in healthy donors. This PCR relied on a set of 60 Vbeta primers and 13 Jbeta primers. Measured with immunoSEQ multiplex PCR; TCRdb has only the in-frame clones, and not every one. Of more than 150,000 clones listed, roughly four fifths were seen once; the top ten hold 2.2%. The specimen sequenced was PBMCs. These receptors originate from a woman between 25 and 40 years old in good health and CMV-seronegative.

V gene TRBV2 combines with J gene TRBJ1-3; D not certain. The CDR3 extends over 12 amino acids. CDR1 SNHLY and CDR2 FYNNEI come from the germline V gene. Trimming cost V 8 bases and J 2 bases, with 7 bases left between them. The CDR3 region has the DNA TGTGCCAGCGCGGGAGCTGGAAACACCATATATTTT. Amino acid sequence: CASAGAGNTIYF.

The CDR3 sequence is CASSSQGAYEQYF. The CDR3 DNA follows: TGTGCCAGCAGCTCCCAGGGGGCTTACGAGCAGTACTTC. The V gene is TRBV9, the J gene TRBJ2-7, with TRBD1 matching over 8 bases. After removal of 4 bases from V and 4 bases from J, the junction contained 4 bases not matched to a gene. Germline CDR1 and CDR2: SGDLS and YYNGEE. The CDR3 is 13 amino acids.

The rearrangement joins TRBV6-1 to TRBJ2-3, with TRBD1 matching 9 bases. This CDR3 region has 15 residues. The germline V gene has CDR1 MNHNS and CDR2 SASEGT. V shed 4 bases and J 3 bases; nucleotides not matched to a gene: 5. In DNA form, the CDR3 reads TGTGCCAGCAGTGTCCGGGACAGGGTGACAGATACGCAGTATTTT. Protein product: CASSVRDRVTDTQYF.

The V gene is TRBV7-8, the J gene TRBJ2-2; 15 nucleotides match TRBD2. Per the germline V gene, CDR1 is SGHVS and CDR2 is FQNEAQ. The CDR3 extends over 20 amino acids. V was pared by 3 bases and J by 6 bases, with 14 bases of the junction left unmatched. CDR3 in DNA: TGTGCCAGCAGCTTCCCCCGGGACAGAGGACTAGCGGGGGGGCCCGGGGAGCTGTTTTTT. Translating it yields CASSFPRDRGLAGGPGELFF.

The gene calls are TRBV14 and TRBJ2-7, with 8 bases identical to TRBD1. The germline CDR1 and CDR2 sequences are SGHDN and FVKESK. Unmatched junction bases numbered 3, after V lost 3 bases and J lost 2 bases. The CDR3 sequence is 14 residues long. CDR3 loop: CASSHDRGAYEQYF. CDR3 nucleotides: TGTGCCAGCAGCCATGACAGGGGAGCCTACGAGCAGTACTTC.

This rearrangement joins TRBV2 to TRBJ2-3; D might be TRBD2 (6 bases). Germline values: CDR1 SNHLY, CDR2 FYNNEI. This CDR3 comprises 12 residues. V was pared by 6 bases and J by 5 bases, with 9 bases between. This chain's CDR3 is CASRWGGDTQYF. The CDR3 nucleotides read TGTGCCAGCAGGTGGGGAGGAGATACGCAGTATTTT.

This clone was recorded once. This chain connects TRBV5-1 to TRBJ2-7; maybe TRBD1 (5 bases). Germline V gene data show CDR1 as SGHRS and CDR2 as YFSETQ. The CDR3 totals 13 residues. With 0 bases removed from V and 1 base from J, the gap between germline ends came to 5 bases. CDR3 sequence reads: CASSLAGSYEQYF. CDR3 DNA: TGCGCCAGCAGCTTGGCAGGGTCCTACGAGCAGTACTTC.